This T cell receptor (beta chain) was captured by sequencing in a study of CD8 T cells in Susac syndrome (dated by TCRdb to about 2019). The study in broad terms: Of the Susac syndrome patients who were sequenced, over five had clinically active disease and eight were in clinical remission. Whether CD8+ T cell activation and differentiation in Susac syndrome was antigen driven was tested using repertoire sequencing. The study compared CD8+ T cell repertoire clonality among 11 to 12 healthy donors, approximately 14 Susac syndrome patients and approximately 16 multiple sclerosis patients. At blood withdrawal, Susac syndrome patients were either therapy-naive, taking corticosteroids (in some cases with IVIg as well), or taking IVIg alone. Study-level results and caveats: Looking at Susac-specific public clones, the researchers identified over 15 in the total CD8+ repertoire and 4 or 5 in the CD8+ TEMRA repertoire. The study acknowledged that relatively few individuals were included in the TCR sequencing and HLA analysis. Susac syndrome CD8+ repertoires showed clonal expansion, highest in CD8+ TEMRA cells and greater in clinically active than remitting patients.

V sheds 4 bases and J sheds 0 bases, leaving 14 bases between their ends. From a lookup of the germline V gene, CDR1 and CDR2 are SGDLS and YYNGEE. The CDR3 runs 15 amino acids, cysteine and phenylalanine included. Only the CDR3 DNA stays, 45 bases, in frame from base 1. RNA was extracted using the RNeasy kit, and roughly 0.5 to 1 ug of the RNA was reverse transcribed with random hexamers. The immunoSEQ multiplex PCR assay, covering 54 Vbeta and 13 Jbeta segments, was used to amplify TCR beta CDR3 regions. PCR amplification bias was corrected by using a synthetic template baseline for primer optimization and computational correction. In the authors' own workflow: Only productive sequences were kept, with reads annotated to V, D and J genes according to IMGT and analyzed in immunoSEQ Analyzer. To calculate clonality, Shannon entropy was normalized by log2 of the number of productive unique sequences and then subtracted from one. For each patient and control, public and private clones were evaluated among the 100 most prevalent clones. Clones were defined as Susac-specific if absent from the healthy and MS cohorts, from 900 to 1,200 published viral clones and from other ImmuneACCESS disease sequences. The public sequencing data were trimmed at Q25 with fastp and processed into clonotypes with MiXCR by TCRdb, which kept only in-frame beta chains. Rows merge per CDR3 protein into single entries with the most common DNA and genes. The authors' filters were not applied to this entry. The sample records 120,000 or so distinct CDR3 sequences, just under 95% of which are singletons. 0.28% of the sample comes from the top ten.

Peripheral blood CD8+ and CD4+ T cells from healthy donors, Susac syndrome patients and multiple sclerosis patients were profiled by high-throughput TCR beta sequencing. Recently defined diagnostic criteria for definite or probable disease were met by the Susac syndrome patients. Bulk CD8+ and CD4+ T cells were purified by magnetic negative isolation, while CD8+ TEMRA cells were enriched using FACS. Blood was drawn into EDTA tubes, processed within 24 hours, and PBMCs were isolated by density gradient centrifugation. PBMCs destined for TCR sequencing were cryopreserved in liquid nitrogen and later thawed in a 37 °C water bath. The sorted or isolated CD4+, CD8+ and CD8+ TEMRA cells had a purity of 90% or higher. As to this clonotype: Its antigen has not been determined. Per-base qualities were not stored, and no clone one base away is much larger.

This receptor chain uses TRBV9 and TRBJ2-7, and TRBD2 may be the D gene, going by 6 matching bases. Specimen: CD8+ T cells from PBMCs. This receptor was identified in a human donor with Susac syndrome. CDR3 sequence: CASSPVGGPSYEQYF. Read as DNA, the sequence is TGTGCCAGCAGCCCGGTGGGGGGTCCCTCCTACGAGCAGTACTTC.